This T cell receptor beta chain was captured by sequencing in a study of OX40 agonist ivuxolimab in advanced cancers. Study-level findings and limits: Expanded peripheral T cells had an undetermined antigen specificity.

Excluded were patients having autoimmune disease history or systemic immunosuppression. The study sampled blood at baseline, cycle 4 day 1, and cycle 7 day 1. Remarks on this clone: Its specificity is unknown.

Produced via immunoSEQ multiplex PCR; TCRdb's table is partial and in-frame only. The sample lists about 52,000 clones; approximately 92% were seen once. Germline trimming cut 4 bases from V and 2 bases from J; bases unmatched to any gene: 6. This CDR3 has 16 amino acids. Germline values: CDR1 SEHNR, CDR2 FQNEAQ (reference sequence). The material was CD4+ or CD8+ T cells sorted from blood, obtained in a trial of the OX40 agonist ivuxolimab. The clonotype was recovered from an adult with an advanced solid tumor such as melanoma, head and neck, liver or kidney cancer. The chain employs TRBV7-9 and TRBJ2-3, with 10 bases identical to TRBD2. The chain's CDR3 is CASSSVTSGHTDTQYF. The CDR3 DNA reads TGTGCCAGCAGCTCAGTGACTAGCGGGCACACAGATACGCAGTATTTT.